This entry features one T cell receptor beta chain sequence. No cognate antigen has been identified for it. No clone much larger than this one lies a single base away; base qualities are absent. TCR CDR3 regions were amplified from genomic DNA by multiplex PCR using the deep immunoSEQ assay. Extracted genomic DNA from each cell subset was spread evenly across all wells of several immunoSEQ 96-well plates, with each plate serving as a replicate. For sorted subsets, roughly 200 ng genomic DNA, equal to about 30,000 T cell genomes, was loaded into each replicate PCR. The purified libraries were quantified using a Qubit 3.0 fluorometer, sized with a Bioanalyzer 2100, and then quantified again using the KAPA Library Quantification kit. Each immunoSEQ 96-well plate was sequenced on its own single-read 150-cycle Illumina NextSeq 550 flow cell. In the authors' own workflow: The immunoSEQ output contained only junctional sequences without quality scores, so filtering could not match that applied to full-length reads. To assign V/J genes and CDR3, sequences were annotated against IMGT germline references using PyIR, a Python wrapper for IgBLAST v1.9. Any read was removed if the V/J assignment was weak (E-value above 1e-6), the CDR3 was missing, or the read contained stop codons, out-of-frame junctions, or ambiguous translated residues. V3J clonotypes were defined as sequences sharing the same inferred V gene, J gene, and CDR3 amino acid sequence. Percentage overlap between repertoires was computed as shared unique clonotypes divided by the size of the smaller repertoire. RTK rarefaction, the Chao1 estimator, and Recon v2.1 estimates of unobserved clonotypes were used to assess repertoire richness. OLGA was used to compute generation probabilities for all TCRbeta clonotypes that the gDNA method yielded from several donors. TCRdb limited this immuneACCESS table to in-frame rearrangements with V and J called. A share of clones is missing; checked studies link under half to unresolved V genes, and the rest is unexplained. V and J calls and clone size are copied from that table; D and trimming were computed from the DNA. A total of 2 million to 2.5 million clones appear in this sample, more than 90% of them only once. Together, the top ten hold around 0.13% of the sample.

The CDR3 contains 14 residues, cysteine and phenylalanine counted. Just the 42-base CDR3 DNA is kept, in frame starting at base 1. The V and J ends are trimmed by 4 bases and 1 base, leaving 8 bases between them. The germline V gene supplies CDR1 MDHEN and CDR2 SYDVKM. This specimen comes from a study of shared clonotypes between healthy human individuals (dated by TCRdb to the early 2020s). Background on the whole study: A few men and a couple of women, aged 18 to 49 years, made up the cohort. For each donor, CD4 naive and CD4 memory were each given three plates, CD8 naive was given two plates, and CD8 memory was given one plate. To estimate repertoire size and how much clonotypes are shared between individuals, the study performed deep sequencing of blood TCR repertoires from roughly five healthy adults. Different laboratories and diverse techniques were used to prepare libraries and sequence TCR repertoires, to increase sequencing depth and limit assay-specific biases. Each donor's leukapheresis produced roughly between about 0.8 and 10 billion PBMCs. General conclusions and limits of the study: Even with the large sequencing depth, rarefaction of the sorted-subset datasets indicated that sequencing was incomplete. Naive subsets generally had larger estimated clonotype richness than memory subsets did. Across a few donors, approximately 5% of naive CD4, 3.5% of naive CD8, around 2.5% of memory CD4, and 0.4% of memory CD8 clonotypes were shared. Sampling was limited to blood, and TCR repertoires in tissue likely differ from TCR repertoires in blood. Clonotypes shared by all four sorted-subset donors showed higher generation probabilities than non-shared clonotypes. Pairwise subsampling led to the expectation that sequencing depth would affect the degree of clonotype sharing among donors. The small number of donors limited the genetic and exposure-history diversity represented.

The donors were healthy, HIV-negative adults with no recently reported acute infections or vaccinations. All donors were Caucasian adults living in Nashville, Tennessee, USA. CD4+ T cells were enriched through magnetic negative selection, after which naive cells were positively selected on CD45RA and the remaining negative fraction served as the memory subset. Blood was obtained by leukapheresis, after which PBMCs were separated by Ficoll-Histopaque density gradient centrifugation and cryopreserved in liquid nitrogen vapor phase. Purity and quantity of every magnetically sorted T cell population were checked by analytical flow cytometry. Genomic DNA was isolated from every sorted fraction and measured by UV absorbance on a Nanodrop 2000c.

This receptor was identified in a man between 18 and 29 years old in good health. Material: naive CD4+ T cells sorted from blood. The cell subset or site label, read with the paper, signifies: CD45RA+ positively selected. The rearrangement combines TRBV28 with TRBJ2-4, with the D gene not confidently named. This receptor carries the CDR3 CASSWSWAKNIQYF. In nucleotides, the sequence is TGTGCCAGCAGTTGGTCGTGGGCCAAAAACATTCAGTACTTC.